This T cell receptor (beta chain) came from a study of blood T cell repertoires in COVID-19. Study context: Acute and convalescent COVID-19 samples came from the United States, Italy and Spain. Sources were T cells, B-cell-depleted T cells, or PBMCs; the material itself was cDNA or gDNA.

Produced via immunoSEQ multiplex PCR; TCRdb's table is partial and in-frame only. This sample yields 130,000 to 150,000 clones, of which 85% to 90% are seen a single time; around 4.5% belongs to the top ten. V lost 4 bases to trimming and J lost 8 bases, with 13 bases between them. The CDR3 runs to 13 residues. Germline lookup yields CDR1 LGHNA and CDR2 YSLEER. The V and J genes are TRBV4-3 and TRBJ2-3; D gene ambiguous. The source of this sequence is a woman aged 40 to 49 with acute or convalescent COVID-19. Material: peripheral blood. This chain's CDR3 is CASSLLGSGTQYF. The DNA for the CDR3 is TGCGCCAGCAGCCTCCTCGGATCGGGTACGCAGTATTTT.